This TCR beta chain derives from a study of cytomegalovirus exposure and HLA in healthy donors. In the PCR, 60 Vbeta and 13 Jbeta primers were used. Clones were sequenced by immunoSEQ multiplex PCR, and TCRdb holds only the in-frame ones, with some missing. Among about 170,000 clones listed, roughly 80% were seen once. This clone was observed a few times. Its antigen is unknown. Findings and caveats of the study: Cytomegalovirus status was reportedly diagnosed by the classifier with high specificity and sensitivity. Productive status was seen about 87% or about 30% of the time for most TCR beta V segments in an earlier analysis.

CDR1 SEHNR and CDR2 FQNEAQ come from the germline V gene (reference sequence). Trimming cost V 5 bases and J 0 bases, with 11 bases left between them. The CDR3 runs to 15 residues. The chain employs TRBV7-9 and TRBJ1-5, with D uncertain. The clonotype originates from a male donor in good health and CMV-seronegative. The specimen was PBMCs. CDR3 coding DNA: TGTGCCAGCAGCCCTAGTGGATTTAGCAATCAGCCCCAGCATTTT. It yields the protein CASSPSGFSNQPQHF.